These T cell receptor beta chains were read from a single sample in a study of blood T cells in healthy people across ages. MiXCR, run by TCRdb on the 5' RACE reads, gives a single entry per CDR3 protein. Of around 850,000 distinct CDR3 sequences in the sample, roughly 40% were seen once. Sample: blood. The receptors originated from a man aged 18 to 35 in good health. Each CDR3 is given with its conserved first and last residue. D genes are given only for firm matches. For some rows the clone size is stated as once, few or many, or as a class when expanded; others skip it.

v_gene	abundance	d_gene	j_gene	CDR3nt	CDR3aa
TRBV7-3	.	.	TRBJ2-7	TGTGCCAGCAGCTTAAGTGGCAGGAACTACGAGCAGTACTTC	CASSLSGRNYEQYF
TRBV29-1	.	.	TRBJ2-1	TGCAGCGTTGTTGCTGGAGGGCAGTTCTTC	CSVVAGGQFF
TRBV3-1	many	TRBD2	TRBJ2-3	TGTGCCAGCAGACCTTCGGGGGGGCGCGTTGATACGCAGTATTTT	CASRPSGGRVDTQYF
TRBV2	.	TRBD1	TRBJ1-2	TGTACCGGCAGTGTAGGTCGTGTGGGACAGCCCTATGGCTACACCTTC	CTGSVGRVGQPYGYTF
TRBV24-1	.	.	TRBJ1-5	TGTGCCACCAGTGACCTTGGACCAAATCCGCCCCAGCATTTT	CATSDLGPNPPQHF
TRBV4-3	many	.	TRBJ1-2	TGCGCCAGCAGCCAAGATCTTCCAGGGAGGGGAGCTAACTATGGCTACACCTTC	CASSQDLPGRGANYGYTF
TRBV5-1	few	.	TRBJ2-1	TGCGCCAGCAGCTTGGACTTACGCTCCTACAATGAGCAGTTCTTC	CASSLDLRSYNEQFF
TRBV15	few	TRBD1	TRBJ1-5	TGTGCCACCAGCAGAGTGGGTGGACAGGTCTTTCAGCCCCAGCATTTT	CATSRVGGQVFQPQHF
TRBV12-3/TRBV12-4	few	.	TRBJ1-5	TGTGCCAGCAGTTTGGGTTCAGGGGCTGGCAATCAGCCCCAGCATTTT	CASSLGSGAGNQPQHF
TRBV27	few	TRBD2	TRBJ2-5	TGTGCCAGCAGTTTACTAGCGGGGGAGCTATTACCAGAGACCCAGTACTTC	CASSLLAGELLPETQYF
TRBV4-3	few	.	TRBJ2-3	TGCGCCAGCAGCCAAGATCGCGGAGGTTCAGATACGCAGTATTTT	CASSQDRGGSDTQYF
TRBV12-3/TRBV12-4	few	.	TRBJ1-2	TGTGCCAGCAGCAACGCCGGGAGAATTTGGGGCTACACCTTC	CASSNAGRIWGYTF
TRBV12-3/TRBV12-4	.	TRBD1	TRBJ1-3	TGTGCCAGCAGTTACCGGACAGGGCGAAACACCATATATTTT	CASSYRTGRNTIYF
TRBV2	few	TRBD2	TRBJ2-1	TGTGCCAGCTCGATCCTTCTAGCGGGGGGCGGTGAGCAGTTCTTC	CASSILLAGGGEQFF
TRBV12-3/TRBV12-4	.	.	TRBJ1-2	TGTGCCTGCAGTCCCGACAGGAACTATGGCTACACCTTC	CACSPDRNYGYTF
TRBV2	once	.	TRBJ2-1	TGTGCCAGCAGGGCCAGTGCCTACAATGAGCAGTTCTTC	CASRASAYNEQFF
TRBV7-2	.	.	TRBJ1-2	TGTGCCAGCAGCCAAGGGGCACAGACCTATGGCTACACCTTC	CASSQGAQTYGYTF
TRBV6-5	many	.	TRBJ2-7	TGTGCCAGCGGAAGGACACCAAGCTCCTACGAGCAGTACTTC	CASGRTPSSYEQYF
TRBV2	.	TRBD2	TRBJ2-7	TGTGCCAGCAGGGCCGGGACTAGCCCCTACGAGCAGTACTTC	CASRAGTSPYEQYF
TRBV7-9	.	.	TRBJ2-2	TGTGCCAGCAGCAGTAGTAATTCCATGACCGGGGAGCTGTTTTTT	CASSSSNSMTGELFF
TRBV5-1	.	.	TRBJ2-7	TGCGCCAGCAGCTTAACCGGACAGACTACCTACGAGCAGTACTTC	CASSLTGQTTYEQYF
TRBV4-3	.	.	TRBJ2-7	TGCGCCAGCAGCCAAGGACAGCCCTACGAGCAGTACTTC	CASSQGQPYEQYF
TRBV11-2	few	.	TRBJ1-2	TGTGCCAGCAGTCCAAACGTCTACAGACCTCTCCACTATGGCTACACCTTC	CASSPNVYRPLHYGYTF
TRBV4-3	.	.	TRBJ1-6	TGCGCCAGCAGCCCTGCCAAAATCGACAGCCTGTATAATCCACCCCTCCACTTT	CASSPAKIDSLYNPPLHF
TRBV20-1	.	.	TRBJ2-7	TGCAGTGCCCCCGCGATGGTAAGGTACGAGCAGTACTTC	CSAPAMVRYEQYF
TRBV5-1	many	.	TRBJ1-2	TGCGCCAGCAGCCTAGGACAGAGATATGGCTACACCTTC	CASSLGQRYGYTF
TRBV5-1	.	.	TRBJ2-2	TGCGCCAGCAGCCTCGCCGAGACAGGGAACACCGGGGAGCTGTTTTTT	CASSLAETGNTGELFF
TRBV6-2/TRBV6-3	few	.	TRBJ2-5	TGTGCCAGCAGTTACGTACTAGCAGGGGAGACCCAGTACTTC	CASSYVLAGETQYF
TRBV6-5	few	.	TRBJ2-3	TGTGCCAGCAGCCCCGAGAGGACAGCAGATACGCAGTATTTT	CASSPERTADTQYF
TRBV28	many	.	TRBJ2-3	TGTGCCAGCAGCCCTGCAGGGGCAGGGGCGGCAGATACGCAGTATTTT	CASSPAGAGAADTQYF
TRBV4-1	.	.	TRBJ2-2	TGCGCCAGCAGCCAAGGACGGGCGTTCAGAGGATACGGGGAGCTGTTTTTT	CASSQGRAFRGYGELFF
TRBV20-1	many	.	TRBJ2-1	TGCAGTGCTAGAGTGGAAGGGGACCGCGCGAAAGATACTGAGCAGTTCTTC	CSARVEGDRAKDTEQFF
TRBV12-3/TRBV12-4	few	.	TRBJ2-3	TGTGCCAGCAGTTTAGCCGACCCATCCGTTGGAGATACGCAGTATTTT	CASSLADPSVGDTQYF
TRBV6-2/TRBV6-3	.	.	TRBJ2-2	TGTGCCAGCAGTTCCCTCGGGGCCGGGGAGCTGTTTTTT	CASSSLGAGELFF
TRBV13	.	.	TRBJ1-6	TGTGCCAGCAGAATGGGGATGCGTAATTCACCCCTCCACTTT	CASRMGMRNSPLHF
TRBV20-1	few	TRBD2	TRBJ2-5	TGCAGTGCTACCCGAGCGGGGGCCAGCTACAATGAGCAGTACTTC	CSATRAGASYNEQYF
TRBV20-1	.	.	TRBJ1-1	TGCAGTGCTAGAGAGGACTGGGCGAACACTGAAGCTTTCTTT	CSAREDWANTEAFF
TRBV28	.	TRBD1	TRBJ2-5	TGTGCCAGCAGCCCCGACAGGGGGCGGTTACGAGAGACCCAGTACTTC	CASSPDRGRLRETQYF
TRBV27	few	.	TRBJ2-7	TGTGCCAGCAGTGGACACCCAGGATCATCCTACGAGCAGTACTTC	CASSGHPGSSYEQYF
TRBV7-2	few	.	TRBJ2-5	TGTGCCAGCAGCACAGGAGGTGTCCGAGGCCAAGAGACCCAGTACTTC	CASSTGGVRGQETQYF
TRBV12-3/TRBV12-4	.	.	TRBJ2-1	TGTGCCAGCAGTGTAGTTCCCCCTAATGAGCAGTTCTTC	CASSVVPPNEQFF
TRBV20-1	many	TRBD2	TRBJ2-1	TGCAGTGCTTTGGGACTAGCGGGGGCCCCCGCGGGGGATGAGCAGTTCTTC	CSALGLAGAPAGDEQFF
TRBV7-2	few	TRBD1	TRBJ2-2	TGTGCCAGCAGCAGAAGACAGGGTTTAGCCGCCGGGGAGCTGTTTTTT	CASSRRQGLAAGELFF
TRBV9	few	TRBD1	TRBJ2-5	TGTGCCAGCAGCGTAGGGGACAGCCTTCGGCAAGAGACCCAGTACTTC	CASSVGDSLRQETQYF
TRBV20-1	many	.	TRBJ2-4	TGCAGTGCTAGTAGGTGGCCCGCGGGAAACATTCAGTACTTC	CSASRWPAGNIQYF
TRBV7-8	few	.	TRBJ2-3	TGTGCCAGCAGCCCCTGGGGGCTTGTCGATACGCAGTATTTT	CASSPWGLVDTQYF
TRBV9	.	TRBD1	TRBJ1-5	TGTGCCAGCAGCAGTACCGGGACAGACAATCAGCCCCAGCATTTT	CASSSTGTDNQPQHF
TRBV20-1	once	.	TRBJ2-1	TGCAGTGCCCTCACGGCCGGGGAGCAGTTCTTC	CSALTAGEQFF
TRBV6-5	.	.	TRBJ1-4	TGTGCCAGCAGCCCCCCGGGGATTAATGAAAAACTGTTTTTT	CASSPPGINEKLFF
TRBV10-3	.	.	TRBJ1-2	TGTGCCATCTTTTCGTTCCAGCACGGCTACACTTTC	CAIFSFQHGYTF
TRBV27	few	.	TRBJ1-2	TGTGCCAGCAGCGTCCTACACGGAAACTATGGCTACACCTTC	CASSVLHGNYGYTF
TRBV6-6	many	TRBD2	TRBJ2-1	TGTGCCAGCAGTGAGACTAGCGGGGACTACAATGAGCAGTTCTTC	CASSETSGDYNEQFF
TRBV6-1	few	.	TRBJ2-7	TGTGCCAGCAGTGAAAACAGGCCCTCCTACAATGAGCAGTACTTC	CASSENRPSYNEQYF